Listed below are T cell receptor beta chains from one sample, sequenced in a study of vaccination and CD4 T cells after COVID-19. Their target antigens are unknown. MiXCR was run by TCRdb on the PCR reads, yielding one entry per CDR3 protein. The sample lists 7,000 to 10,000 distinct CDR3 sequences, 31% occurring once. Sequencing was performed on CD4+ T cells from blood, cultured in vitro. The receptor source for this set is a human donor in good health. CDR3s include the opening cysteine and the closing phenylalanine or tryptophan. The D gene is left open where the match is weak. Only some rows state a clone size, as once, few, many or a class for expanded clones.

d_call	v_call	j_call	clone_size	cdr3_nt	cdr3_aa
.	TRBV20-1	TRBJ1-2	.	TGCAGTGCTGCCAGACAGCATGGCTACACCTTC	CSAARQHGYTF
.	TRBV10-3	TRBJ1-2	.	TGTGCCATCGGCCGGGGAGCTAACTATGGCTACACCTTC	CAIGRGANYGYTF
.	TRBV23-1	TRBJ2-5	.	TGCGCCAGCAGTCAACTCGAGGCGATACAAGAGACCCAGTACTTC	CASSQLEAIQETQYF
.	TRBV7-2	TRBJ1-3	.	TGTGCCAGCAGCCCCCGAAACACCATATATTTT	CASSPRNTIYF
TRBD1	TRBV6-1	TRBJ1-1	few	TGTGCCAGCAAGAAAGGACAGGGGATCACTGAAGCTTTCTTT	CASKKGQGITEAFF
.	TRBV7-8	TRBJ1-2	few	TGTGCCAGCAGCGTAGAACTAAACTATGGCTACACCTTC	CASSVELNYGYTF
TRBD1	TRBV6-1	TRBJ1-1	.	TGTGCCAGCAGGTCAGGGGGAGAAGCTTTCTTT	CASRSGGEAFF
.	TRBV30	TRBJ1-1	few	TGTGCCGTGGCAGGACAGATCACTGAAGCTTTCTTT	CAVAGQITEAFF
.	TRBV7-2	TRBJ2-3	few	TGTGCCAGCAGCCGTTACGAGGGACCTCGGGGTTTT	CASSRYEGPRGF
.	TRBV27	TRBJ1-6	few	TGTGCCAGCATGAGATCCGGTTCACCCCTCCACTTT	CASMRSGSPLHF
.	TRBV19	TRBJ1-1	.	TGTGCCAGTAATATAGTCCAGGGCCTCAGGAACACTGAAGCTTTCTTT	CASNIVQGLRNTEAFF
.	TRBV11-2	TRBJ1-2	few	TGTGCCAGCAGCCCACAGGGCAACTATGGCTACACCTTC	CASSPQGNYGYTF
.	TRBV7-9	TRBJ1-5	.	TGTGCCAGCAGCTTGTCAGGGATCCAGCCCCAGCATTTT	CASSLSGIQPQHF
TRBD1	TRBV5-1	TRBJ2-1	.	TGCGCCAGCAGCCCCGGGACAGCGAACAATGAGCAGTTCTTC	CASSPGTANNEQFF
.	TRBV7-9	TRBJ1-5	few	TGTGCCAGCAGTTTGGGGGACAGCAATCAGCCCCAGCATTTT	CASSLGDSNQPQHF
.	TRBV6-1	TRBJ2-3	few	TGTGCCAGCAGTGTTCGACTAGTACTAGATACGCAGTATTTT	CASSVRLVLDTQYF
.	TRBV6-1	TRBJ1-2	few	TGTGCCAGCAGTGAGGCAGGGAGGGATGGCTACACCTTC	CASSEAGRDGYTF
TRBD1	TRBV6-1	TRBJ1-6	.	TGTGCCAGTAGGACAGGGGATAATTCACCCCTCCACTTT	CASRTGDNSPLHF
TRBD1	TRBV6-1	TRBJ1-2	.	TGTGCCAGCAGTCCCCAGGCCCGGCAGGGGGACTATGGCTACACCTTC	CASSPQARQGDYGYTF
.	TRBV11-3	TRBJ1-2	.	TGTGCCAGCAGCTTACATGGGCTTGTTGGCTACACCTTC	CASSLHGLVGYTF
.	TRBV6-5	TRBJ1-5	.	TGTGCCAGCAGTTACTCGGACCAGCCCCAGCATTTT	CASSYSDQPQHF
TRBD2	TRBV7-4	TRBJ2-7	.	TGTGCCAGCAGCTATAGCGGGCCAACTGCCTACGAGCAGTACTTC	CASSYSGPTAYEQYF
.	TRBV2	TRBJ1-5	few	TGTGCCAGCAGCATGGACAATCAGCCCCAGCATTTT	CASSMDNQPQHF
.	TRBV6-1	TRBJ1-6	few	TGTGCCAGCAGGAAAGCGATCCAGGAGTATAATTCACCCCTCCACTTT	CASRKAIQEYNSPLHF
TRBD1	TRBV19	TRBJ1-2	.	TGTGCCAGTACGGACAGGGCGCTTGGCTACACCTTC	CASTDRALGYTF
TRBD1	TRBV6-5	TRBJ1-2	medium-sized	TGTGCCAGCAGTTCCCCCGGGACAGGGAACTATGGCTACACCTTC	CASSSPGTGNYGYTF
.	TRBV7-9	TRBJ2-7	.	TGTGCCAGCAGCTTATCGGTTAACGGGATTAGGTACTTC	CASSLSVNGIRYF
TRBD1	TRBV2	TRBJ1-6	.	TGTGCCAGCAGCTCCGGAGGAGGGGGCGACTCACCCCTCCACTTT	CASSSGGGGDSPLHF
TRBD1	TRBV6-2/TRBV6-3	TRBJ1-5	few	TGTGCCAGCAGTTACTTGGACAGGGTCCTTTCTCATTTT	CASSYLDRVLSHF
.	TRBV18	TRBJ1-1	.	TGTGCCAGCTCGCCTACGGGGCAAGTAAACACTGAAGCTTTCTTT	CASSPTGQVNTEAFF
.	TRBV6-4	TRBJ2-3	few	TGTGCCAGCAGTGCGGGTAGCACAGATACGCAGTATTTT	CASSAGSTDTQYF
.	TRBV6-5	TRBJ1-6	few	TGTGCCAGCAGTTACAACAGGGAACTGGCCCCCCTCCACTTT	CASSYNRELAPLHF
.	TRBV12-3/TRBV12-4	TRBJ1-2	few	TGTGCCAGCAGTTTGGGCAGCACAGCGGACTATGGCTACACCTTC	CASSLGSTADYGYTF
TRBD1	TRBV20-1	TRBJ2-7	.	TGCAGTGCCATACTAGACAGGGCCCCCTCCTACGAGCAGTACTTC	CSAILDRAPSYEQYF
.	TRBV12-5	TRBJ2-1	.	TGTGCTAGTGGTAGCCGGGACCTGGGGCAGTTCTTC	CASGSRDLGQFF
.	TRBV20-1	TRBJ1-5	few	TGCAGTGCTAGCATGGGGGGAAAGTCCCTTTTTAGCAATCAGCCCCAGCATTTT	CSASMGGKSLFSNQPQHF
.	TRBV6-1	TRBJ1-2	few	TGTGCCAGCAGTGAGGAAGTCAGTTGGGGCTATGGCTACACCTTC	CASSEEVSWGYGYTF
.	TRBV19	TRBJ1-1	.	TGTGCCAGTGTTGGCAGGGGACCGAACACTGAAGCTTTCTTT	CASVGRGPNTEAFF
TRBD1	TRBV19	TRBJ1-1	.	TGTGCCAGTAGTCCCTGGACAGGGAACATGAACACTGAAGCTTTCTTT	CASSPWTGNMNTEAFF
.	TRBV6-5	TRBJ1-1	.	TGTGCCAGCAGTTACCAGTTTGGGGTGGGTGGTGAAGCTTTCTTT	CASSYQFGVGGEAFF
.	TRBV7-9	TRBJ1-1	.	TGTGCCAGCAGCTTAGTTGGGCCGGACACTGAAGCTTTCTTT	CASSLVGPDTEAFF
.	TRBV10-3	TRBJ1-1	.	TGTGCCACCAGAGCTACAGGGTTGGACACTGAAGCTTTCTTT	CATRATGLDTEAFF
.	TRBV7-6	TRBJ1-3	few	TGTGCCAGCAGCTTACTCGAGGGCACTGGAAACACCATATATTTT	CASSLLEGTGNTIYF
.	TRBV12-3/TRBV12-4	TRBJ2-7	.	TGTGCCAGCAGTAAGGACGTTCGAGGGTCCTACGAGCAGTACTTC	CASSKDVRGSYEQYF
.	TRBV19	TRBJ2-5	.	TGTGCCAGTAGCGGAATGGAGGGAGAGACCCAGTACTTC	CASSGMEGETQYF
TRBD1	TRBV7-2	TRBJ1-5	few	TGTGCCAGCAGCTTAGTTACAGGGGGCTCTCAGCCCCAGCATTTT	CASSLVTGGSQPQHF
.	TRBV12-3/TRBV12-4	TRBJ1-2	.	TGTGCCAGCAGCCCCTTGGGGTCCCCCTATGGCTACACCTTC	CASSPLGSPYGYTF
.	TRBV20-1	TRBJ1-2	few	TGCAGTGCGGTCAGGGGCTACGGCTACACCTTC	CSAVRGYGYTF
TRBD1	TRBV5-1	TRBJ1-2	few	TGCGCCAGCAGCTTAAACCAGGGGGACTATGGCTACACCTTC	CASSLNQGDYGYTF
TRBD1	TRBV6-1	TRBJ1-5	.	TGTGCCAGTAGCAGGGGGATCTCGAGCAATCAGCCCCAGCATTTT	CASSRGISSNQPQHF
.	TRBV20-1	TRBJ2-3	.	TGCAGTGCTAGGGATACCGTGGATACGCAGTATTTT	CSARDTVDTQYF
TRBD1	TRBV30	TRBJ1-1	few	TGTGCCTGGAGTCAAGACAGGGGGTTTTACACTGAAGCTTTCTTT	CAWSQDRGFYTEAFF
TRBD1	TRBV5-1	TRBJ1-2	.	TGCGCCAGCAGCTTGGGAATGACAGGGGCTAACTATGGCTACACCTTC	CASSLGMTGANYGYTF
.	TRBV20-1	TRBJ1-1	.	TGCAGTCCCGATAATGAGGGATGGGGTACTGAAGCTTTCTTT	CSPDNEGWGTEAFF
.	TRBV19	TRBJ2-7	.	TGTGCCAGTAGTCGGATGGGACGGAGTTCCTACGAGCAGTACTTC	CASSRMGRSSYEQYF
.	TRBV7-9	TRBJ1-2	few	TGTGCCAGCAGCTTAAGCGGCATTGGCTACACCTTC	CASSLSGIGYTF